This TCR beta chain was profiled in a study of blood T cell repertoires in COVID-19. Study details: Acute and convalescent COVID-19 specimens originated in the United States, Italy and Spain. Sources were T cells, B-cell-depleted T cells, or PBMCs; the material itself was cDNA or gDNA.

The germline V gene encodes CDR1 SGHAT and CDR2 FQNNGV. V shed 3 bases, J shed 5 bases, and the junction held 11 bases outside the gene matches. The length of the CDR3 is 16 residues. Sequencing was performed with immunoSEQ multiplex PCR; in TCRdb, only in-frame clones are kept and a portion is missing. This sample has 7,500 to 10,000 clones; roughly 90% occur once, and the top ten carry more than 8%. The origin of this receptor is a man aged 55 to 69 with acute or convalescent COVID-19. V and J are TRBV11-2 and TRBJ1-1; 8 bases match TRBD1. The sample consisted of peripheral blood. CDR3 in DNA: TGTGCCAGCAGCTTCACACTGACAGGGGATCATACTGAAGCTTTCTTT. Its protein is CASSFTLTGDHTEAFF.